This is a list of T cell receptor beta chains from one sample in a study of T cell changes during pregnancy in multiple sclerosis. Sequencing was performed with immunoSEQ multiplex PCR; in TCRdb, only in-frame clones are kept and a portion is missing. The sample lists around 80,000 clones, about 91% occurring once. Material: peripheral blood, obtained before pregnancy. Receptors were obtained from a female donor with multiple sclerosis, enrolled in a pregnancy study. The conserved cysteine and the conserved F or W are not part of the CDR3 here. Fields, in order: J gene, V gene, CDR3 length, clone size, CDR3 protein. Clone size is stated in some rows and not others, as once, few, many or a class when expanded.

TRBJ1-1 TRBV5-4 12 - ASHTRNSNTEAF
TRBJ1-3 TRBV30 10 - AWAHAGGTIY
TRBJ2-2 TRBV2 15 - ASSEALLAGGSGELF
TRBJ2-7 TRBV6-6 14 - ASTSDPVGHGSEQY
TRBJ1-2 TRBV28 13 - ASSLQGADSNGYT
TRBJ2-5 TRBV19 12 - ASSIEGGMGTQY
TRBJ2-5 TRBV29-1 11 - SVGEGMEETQY
TRBJ1-5 TRBV5-1 13 - ASSLAGGPYQPQH
TRBJ2-5 TRBV5-1 17 - ASSLVGGSAGRRQETQY
TRBJ2-1 TRBV5-1 15 - ASSLESPGTAYNEQF
TRBJ1-1 TRBV2 11 - ASPQGQNTEAF
TRBJ2-7 TRBV5-6 10 few ASNGRAFEQY
TRBJ2-1 TRBV28 13 - ASSSETGHLNEQF
TRBJ1-2 TRBV5-1 11 - ASSGGQGYGYT